The 20 T cell receptor beta chains reported below all come from one sample, sequenced in a study of T-cell memory formation after mild COVID-19 (dated by TCRdb to the early 2020s). Receptor amplification or capture employed 5' RACE. Instrument on record: Illumina NovaSeq 6000. The public reads were run again by TCRdb, first through fastp at Q25 and then through MiXCR, and only productive beta chains were kept. Every distinct CDR3 protein forms one entry, paired with its most common genes and DNA. The sample profile shows tens of thousands of distinct CDR3 sequences; about 15% of them were found once. The ten most abundant clones make up approximately 40% of the sample. Specimen: PBMCs or a T cell subset sorted from them (not recorded which). These receptors were obtained from a man between 18 and 29 years old who had mild COVID-19 (a few samples of this study predate the infection). The sample titles of this study are shuffled in the database, so cell type and time point are left out; the donor was told from shared clones.

V and J are TRBV6-5 and TRBJ2-1; 8 nucleotides align to TRBD2. V lost 8 bases to trimming and J lost 3 bases; unmatched junction nucleotides: 6. CDR3 length: 14 amino acids. Germline loops: CDR1 MNHEY, CDR2 SVGAGI. The CDR3 sequence: CASCRGGIYNEQFF. Here the CDR3 DNA reads TGTGCCAGCTGCCGGGGGGGAATCTACAATGAGCAGTTCTTC.

The V and J genes are TRBV23-1 and TRBJ2-1, with 8 bases lining up with TRBD2. TRBV23-1 is treated as an ORF (open reading frame) with a function not yet certain. This CDR3 region has 14 residues. Germline trimming cut 6 bases from V and 3 bases from J; bases unmatched to any gene: 4. CDR3 DNA: TGCGCCAGCAGCGGGGGGGCCGTCTACAATGAGCAGTTCTTC. Amino acids: CASSGGAVYNEQFF.

This clonotype was counted a few times. The chain recombines TRBV18 with TRBJ2-3; weak D call: TRBD2 (7 bases). V gave up 0 bases and J gave up 7 bases, with 14 bases separating them. The germline V gene has CDR1 KGHSH and CDR2 LQKENI. This CDR3 spans 15 amino acids. This CDR3 reads CASSPPVGGPNTQYF. CDR3 DNA sequence: TGTGCCAGCTCACCACCGGTCGGGGGGCCCAATACGCAGTATTTT.

V and J are TRBV4-1 and TRBJ2-7; maybe TRBD2 (5 bases). This CDR3 region has 15 residues. The V gene lost 0 bases and the J gene lost 4 bases, with 13 bases spanning the gap. The germline V gene encodes CDR1 MGHRA and CDR2 YSYEKL. Here the CDR3 DNA reads TGCGCCAGCAGCCAAGAGGAATCGGCGGGTTACGAGCAGTACGTC. As protein: CASSQEESAGYEQYV.

The table lists this clonotype with many counts. The chain has TRBV6-5 and TRBJ2-3; D ambiguous. Germline lookup yields CDR1 MNHEY and CDR2 SVGAGI. The CDR3 runs 16 residues. With 6 bases removed from V and 0 bases from J, the gap between germline ends came to 16 bases. The CDR3 reads CASSPLRISSTDTQYF. The CDR3 DNA sequence: TGTGCCAGCAGCCCTTTACGGATATCTAGCACAGATACGCAGTATTTT.

The chain employs TRBV7-6 and TRBJ2-7; D assignment may be TRBD1 or TRBD2 (5 bases each). The CDR3 extends over 15 amino acids. Germline V gene data show CDR1 as SGHVS and CDR2 as FNYEAQ. Trimming took off 5 bases at V and 0 bases at J, with 14 bases between the two ends. The CDR3 is CASSPGWRSSYEQYF. The CDR3 DNA reads as TGTGCCAGCAGCCCAGGGTGGAGGTCCTCCTACGAGCAGTACTTC.

In this sample, this clonotype turned up many times. The chain carries TRBV7-9 and TRBJ1-1; 8 nucleotides match TRBD1. This CDR3 is 16 amino acids long. Looked up from germline, CDR1 is SEHNR and CDR2 is FQNEAQ (reference sequence). Trimming cost V 3 bases and J 3 bases; bases outside gene matches: 9. The CDR3 sequence: CASSFGTGFLDTEAFF. CDR3 nucleotides: TGTGCCAGCAGCTTCGGGACAGGTTTCTTGGACACTGAAGCTTTCTTT.

This clonotype showed up many times. This chain uses TRBV7-9 with TRBJ2-3; 7 nucleotides agree with TRBD1. CDR1 is SEHNR and CDR2 is FQNEAQ in the germline V gene (reference sequence). The CDR3 loop spans 13 amino acids. Trimming at V came to 11 bases and at J to 2 bases, leaving 7 bases not matched to a gene. CDR3 amino acids: CAGLRGPTDTQYF. In nucleotides, the CDR3 is TGTGCCGGGCTGAGGGGGCCCACAGATACGCAGTATTTT.

Many counts were recorded for this clonotype. The rearrangement links TRBV20-1 to TRBJ2-1, with 12 positions matching TRBD1. The trim removed 3 bases at V and 9 bases at J, leaving 3 bases unmatched. The CDR3 spans 13 residues. Per the germline V gene, CDR1 is DFQATT and CDR2 is SNEGSKA (reference sequence). This CDR3 is CSASGTGGTEQFF. The CDR3 nucleotides read TGCAGTGCTAGTGGGACAGGGGGCACTGAGCAGTTCTTC.

This rearrangement joins TRBV29-1 to TRBJ2-1; D is ambiguous. CDR1 SQVTM and CDR2 ANQGSEA come from the germline V gene. V shed 3 bases and J shed 9 bases, with 12 bases lying between them. The CDR3 totals 12 residues. The CDR3 protein is CSVDYSPGEQFF. The CDR3 nucleotides are TGCAGCGTTGACTACAGTCCGGGTGAGCAGTTCTTC.

This clonotype was found a few times. The chain recombines TRBV4-3 with TRBJ1-4, with D unclear. CDR1 is LGHNA, CDR2 YSLEER, per germline. This CDR3 is built from 13 residues. Trimming took 1 base from V and 8 from J, leaving 8 bases between them. CDR3 in DNA: TGCGCCAGCAGCCAAGTTGAAAGGGAAAAACTGTTTTTT. As protein: CASSQVEREKLFF.

This clonotype was counted between two and nine times. The genes are TRBV4-2 and TRBJ2-1; 7 nucleotides line up with TRBD2. The CDR3 contains 14 residues. The germline gives CDR1 LGHNA, CDR2 YNFKEQ. Unmatched junction bases numbered 2, after V lost 0 bases and J lost 6 bases. CDR3 protein: CASSQDLAANEQFF. The CDR3 DNA reads TGTGCCAGCAGCCAAGACCTAGCGGCCAATGAGCAGTTCTTC.

Many counts were recorded for this clonotype. The chain uses TRBV5-1 and TRBJ2-5; D may match TRBD1 or TRBD2 (5 bases each). This CDR3 spans 18 amino acids. V shed 1 base and J shed 5 bases, with 24 bases lying between them. CDR1 and CDR2 from the germline V gene are SGHRS and YFSETQ. The CDR3 loop is CASSLSMQGVPEVETQYF. CDR3 nucleotides: TGCGCCAGCAGCTTGTCCATGCAGGGAGTTCCGGAGGTGGAGACCCAGTACTTC.

The chain has TRBV6-2 or TRBV6-3 and TRBJ2-7; TRBD1 aligns across 7 bases. Germline V gives CDR1 MNHEY, CDR2 SVGEGT. This CDR3 region has 15 residues. The V gene end was trimmed by 2 bases and the J gene end by 2 bases; junction bases not matched to a gene: 6. CDR3: CASSYGDTGAYEQYV. CDR3 coding DNA: TGTGCCAGCAGTTACGGTGATACAGGGGCCTACGAGCAGTACGTC.

The J gene is TRBJ1-1, the V gene TRBV6-2 or TRBV6-3; D is undetermined. CDR3 size: 14 residues. Germline-derived CDR1 and CDR2 are MNHEY and SVGEGT. V was shortened by 0 bases and J by 5 bases, with 10 bases between the two germline ends. The CDR3 DNA is TGTGCCAGCAGTTACTCGAGTGCTTGGACTGAAGCTTTCTTT. Protein product: CASSYSSAWTEAFF.

The chain joins TRBV27 to TRBJ1-4; TRBD1 aligns across 7 bases. The germline V gene has CDR1 MNHEY and CDR2 SMNVEV (reference sequence). After removal of 6 bases from V and 7 bases from J, the junction contained 26 bases not matched to a gene. The CDR3 sequence is 20 residues long. CDR3 protein: CASSLFAPGQSLIGGEKLFF. CDR3 coding DNA: TGTGCCAGCAGCCTATTTGCTCCGGGACAGTCCCTCATAGGCGGTGAAAAACTGTTTTTT.

This clonotype was seen only a few times. J is TRBJ2-2 and V is TRBV6-5; possibly TRBD2 for D (6 bases). CDR3 length: 15 residues. V dropped 2 bases and J dropped 7 bases, with 14 bases sitting between them. Germline V gene data show CDR1 as MNHEY and CDR2 as SVGAGI. The CDR3 sequence is CASSYGVMGGGELFF. The CDR3 nucleotides read TGTGCCAGCAGTTACGGCGTTATGGGGGGCGGGGAGCTGTTTTTT.

This clonotype was found a few times. V usage is TRBV4-1 and J usage is TRBJ2-5; 11 bases line up with TRBD2. Germline CDR1 and CDR2: MGHRA and YSYEKL. The CDR3 spans 17 residues. J gave up 5 bases and V 1 base, and 9 bases lay outside the gene matches. The CDR3 sequence is CASSQVMTSGVRETQYF. As DNA, the CDR3 is TGCGCCAGCAGCCAAGTGATGACTAGCGGGGTCAGGGAGACCCAGTACTTC.

The chain employs TRBV10-3 and TRBJ1-1, with D possibly TRBD1 on 6 matching bases. Trimming cost V 10 bases and J 4 bases, with 16 bases left between them. This CDR3 spans 13 amino acids. Germline V lookup: CDR1 ENHRY, CDR2 SYGVKD. The CDR3 DNA reads TGTGCCACCCGGACAGATCCTCCCACTGAAGCTTTCTTT. It translates to CATRTDPPTEAFF.

The V call is TRBV29-1, the J call TRBJ2-5; possibly TRBD1 for D (5 bases). Trimming removed 3 bases at V and 1 base at J, with 15 bases between. In germline, CDR1 is SQVTM, CDR2 ANQGSEA. The CDR3 has 15 residues. In DNA form, the CDR3 reads TGCAGCGTTGAGCCCATACAGGTTACCCAAGAGACCCAGTACTTC. Residues: CSVEPIQVTQETQYF.